Each of the 29 T cell receptor beta chains below was sequenced from the same sample in a study of T cell changes during pregnancy in multiple sclerosis. The repertoire was sequenced with immunoSEQ multiplex PCR; TCRdb's copy has only in-frame clones and lacks some. This sample yields roughly 100,000 clones, of which 85% to 95% are seen a single time; approximately 1.6% belongs to the top ten. Here the sequenced sample was peripheral blood, taken after pregnancy. These receptors were obtained from a female donor with multiple sclerosis, enrolled in a pregnancy study.

This clone was counted between two and nine times. This chain uses TRBV18 with TRBJ2-1; 11 nucleotides align to TRBD1. Germline V gene lookup returns CDR1 KGHSH and CDR2 LQKENI. J was trimmed by 8 bases and V by 6 bases; bases with no gene match: 9. This CDR3 spans 15 amino acids. The CDR3 nucleotides are TGTGCCAGCTCCTCCAGGGACAGGGGGATCGATGAGCAGTTCTTC. Amino acids: CASSSRDRGIDEQFF.

V and J are TRBV25-1 and TRBJ2-1, with 8 bases aligning to TRBD2. The junction had 10 bases not matched to a gene; V was cut back by 8 bases and J by 4 bases. Germline V gene lookup returns CDR1 MGHDK and CDR2 SYGVNS. This CDR3 comprises 15 residues. CDR3 loop: CASSTGTSYYNEQFF. DNA of the CDR3: TGTGCCAGCTCAACGGGGACTAGTTATTACAATGAGCAGTTCTTC.

The rearrangement joins TRBV28 to TRBJ1-4; TRBD1 might be the D (5 bases). CDR3 size: 15 residues. Germline CDR1 MDHEN, CDR2 SYDVKM. V shed 7 bases and J shed 3 bases, with 15 bases lying between them. The DNA of the CDR3 is TGTGCCAGCACCCACTTGGGGGGACCTAATGAAAAACTGTTTTTT. The encoded protein is CASTHLGGPNEKLFF.

In this sample, this clone turned up once. The chain is built from TRBV29-1 and TRBJ1-4, with 7 bases that match TRBD1. Germline CDR1 reads SQVTM; CDR2 reads ANQGSEA. J was trimmed by 7 bases and V by 4 bases; bases with no gene match: 15. This CDR3 is built from 16 residues. CDR3: CSVAEGQVRSSEKLFF. The CDR3 nucleotides are TGCAGCGTTGCGGAAGGACAGGTGAGATCAAGTGAAAAACTGTTTTTT. Supplemented by reference TRBV29-1 and TRBJ1-4, the full variable domain reads SAVISQKPSRDICQRGTSLTIQCQVDSQVTMMFWYRQQPGQSLTLIATANQGSEATYESGFVIDKFPISRPNLTFSTLTVSNMSPEDSSIYLCSVAEGQVRSSEKLFFGSGTQLSVL.

This chain joins TRBV7-2 and TRBJ2-7; TRBD2 agrees at 7 bases. In germline, CDR1 is SGHTA, CDR2 FQGNSA. Unmatched junction bases numbered 17, after V lost 5 bases and J lost 1 base. The CDR3 consists of 18 residues. The CDR3 DNA is TGTGCCAGCAGCCTTTTCCCCCTCACTAGCGTATCATCCTACGAGCAGTACTTC. It is translated as CASSLFPLTSVSSYEQYF.

V is TRBV13 and J is TRBJ2-5, with 8 bases aligning to TRBD1. V gave up 5 bases and J gave up 1 base; unmatched junction bases: 3. The CDR3 length is 14 residues. Germline lookup yields CDR1 PRHDT and CDR2 FYEKMQ (reference sequence). CDR3 in DNA: TGTGCCAGCAGCCACAGGGGGATCCAAGAGACCCAGTACTTC. Its protein is CASSHRGIQETQYF.

The chain carries TRBV4-1 and TRBJ1-5, with D unresolved. Germline V gene data show CDR1 as MGHRA and CDR2 as YSYEKL. The V gene lost 4 bases and the J gene lost 6 bases, with 13 bases spanning the gap. The CDR3 has 14 residues. For the CDR3, the DNA is TGCGCCAGCAGCCTCTGGGTAGCTAGTCAGCCCCAGCATTTT. Amino acid sequence: CASSLWVASQPQHF.

This chain links TRBV5-4 with TRBJ1-2; the D gene is possibly TRBD1 (6 bases). Trimming removed 4 bases at V and 8 bases at J, with 18 bases between. From germline, CDR1 is SGHNT and CDR2 YYREEE (reference sequence). The CDR3 sequence is 14 residues long. DNA of the CDR3: TGTGCCAGCAGCCCTCTAGGGGGATCAGGGGGCTACACCTTC. Translating gives CASSPLGGSGGYTF. Using reference TRBV5-4 and TRBJ1-2 for the parts outside the CDR3, the full variable domain is ETGVTQSPTHLIKTRGQQVTLRCSSQSGHNTVSWYQQALGQGPQFIFQYYREEENGRGNFPPRFSGLQFPNYSSELNVNALELDDSALYLCASSPLGGSGGYTFGSGTRLTVV.

The gene calls are TRBV4-2 and TRBJ2-5, with TRBD2 identical over 11 bases. The CDR3 consists of 15 residues. CDR1 LGHNA and CDR2 YNFKEQ come from the germline V gene. V dropped 4 bases and J dropped 5; count of bases not matched to a gene: 6. The DNA for the CDR3 is TGTGCCAGCAGCCTAGTAGCGGGGGGGCTCGAGACCCAGTACTTC. Translation: CASSLVAGGLETQYF.

The V and J genes are TRBV19 and TRBJ1-5; D gene ambiguous. The CDR3 runs to 13 residues. V was trimmed by 5 bases and J by 7 bases, leaving 12 bases between them. Germline V gene lookup returns CDR1 LNHDA and CDR2 SQIVND (reference sequence). CDR3 in amino acids: CASSVSQEQPQHF. The CDR3 DNA follows: TGTGCCAGTAGTGTCTCCCAGGAACAGCCCCAGCATTTT.

This clone appeared a single time. The chain joins TRBV2 to TRBJ2-2; 8 nucleotides match TRBD1. CDR1 is SNHLY, CDR2 FYNNEI, per germline. This CDR3 has 15 residues. Trimming at V came to 9 bases and at J to 7 bases, leaving 13 bases not matched to a gene. DNA of the CDR3: TGTGCCAGAAGCAGGACTCGACAGGGGAACGGGGAGCTGTTTTTT. It yields the protein CARSRTRQGNGELFF.

V gene TRBV30 combines with J gene TRBJ2-7; the D is unclear. Trimming stripped 4 bases from V and 0 bases from J, with 13 bases between. The CDR3 is made up of 14 amino acids. Germline CDR1 is GTSNPN and CDR2 is SVGIG (reference sequence). The CDR3 here is CAWTTDPPSYEQYF. DNA for the CDR3: TGTGCCTGGACTACAGACCCTCCCTCCTACGAGCAGTACTTC. Together with reference TRBV30 and TRBJ2-7, the CDR3 gives the full variable domain: SQTIHQWPATLVQPVGSPLSLECTVEGTSNPNLYWYRQAAGRGLQLLFYSVGIGQISSEVPQNLSASRPQDRQFILSSKKLLLSDSGFYLCAWTTDPPSYEQYFGPGTRLTVT.

The chain joins TRBV14 to TRBJ2-3; possible D gene TRBD1, 6 bases. Between the trimmed V and J ends, which lost 4 bases and 0 bases, there was a span of 14 bases. Germline CDR1 reads SGHDN; CDR2 reads FVKESK. The CDR3 has 16 residues. For the CDR3, the DNA is TGTGCCAGCAGCCGCACGACAGGAGCTAGCACAGATACGCAGTATTTT. It encodes CASSRTTGASTDTQYF.

This chain connects TRBV19 to TRBJ1-2, with 8 nucleotides matching TRBD1. The trim removed 10 bases at V and 8 bases at J, leaving 6 bases unmatched. The CDR3 totals 11 residues. Germline CDR1 reads LNHDA; CDR2 reads SQIVND (reference sequence). CDR3 sequence: CATGQGYGYTF. DNA for the CDR3: TGTGCCACCGGACAGGGTTACGGCTACACCTTC. Full variable domain (outside the CDR3, taken from reference TRBV19 and TRBJ1-2): DGGITQSPKYLFRKEGQNVTLSCEQNLNHDAMYWYRQDPGQGLRLIYYSQIVNDFQKGDIAEGYSVSREKKESFPLTVTSAQKNPTAFYLCATGQGYGYTFGSGTRLTVV.

This sequence joins TRBV27 and TRBJ2-7, with 10 nucleotides matching TRBD1. This CDR3 region has 15 residues. Germline CDR1 and CDR2: MNHEY and SMNVEV (reference sequence). J gave up 6 bases and V 6 bases, and 11 bases lay outside the gene matches. In DNA, the CDR3 is TGTGCCAGCAGAGCCCCGGGACAGGGGTGGCGCGAGCAGTACTTC. This gives the protein CASRAPGQGWREQYF.

CDR3 loop: CASLPSGGTDTQYF. The CDR3 bases are TGTGCCAGCCTACCTAGCGGGGGGACAGATACGCAGTATTTT. The V call is TRBV7-3, the J call TRBJ2-3, with 11 bases fitting TRBD2. CDR1 and CDR2 (germline): SGHTA, FQGTGA. Trimming removed 8 bases from V and 3 bases from J; junction bases left unmatched: 4. CDR3 size: 14 residues. Full variable domain (rest looked up from reference TRBV7-3 and TRBJ2-3): GAGVSQTPSNKVTEKGKYVELRCDPISGHTALYWYRQSLGQGPEFLIYFQGTGAADDSGLPNDRFFAVRPEGSVSTLKIQRTERGDSAVYLCASLPSGGTDTQYFGPGTRLTVL.

V usage is TRBV7-2 and J usage is TRBJ2-7; D perhaps matches TRBD1 (6 bases). CDR1 and CDR2 from the germline V gene are SGHTA and FQGNSA. Deletions cut 5 bases from V and 1 base from J, with 15 bases between. The CDR3 loop spans 15 amino acids. The CDR3 coding sequence is TGTGCCAGCAGCCCAGCACAGGGTTGGTCCTACGAGCAGTACTTC. Translating gives CASSPAQGWSYEQYF.

The gene calls are TRBV28 and TRBJ2-7, with D hard to call. Trimming stripped 4 bases from V and 7 bases from J, with 23 bases between. The CDR3 has 16 amino acids. Germline CDR1 is MDHEN and CDR2 is SYDVKM. CDR3 sequence (DNA): TGTGCCAGCAGTTCCCCCGGTAGACTTCTTCCTTGGGAGCAGTACTTC. Protein: CASSSPGRLLPWEQYF.

V gene TRBV14 combines with J gene TRBJ2-5; 8 bases map to TRBD2. Germline lookup yields CDR1 SGHDN and CDR2 FVKESK. V shed 6 bases, J shed 3 bases, and the junction held 9 bases outside the gene matches. The CDR3 sequence is 15 residues long. The CDR3 DNA is TGTGCCAGCAGACAGGGACTAGGGGGAGAAGAGACCCAGTACTTC. Translation gives CASRQGLGGEETQYF.

The chain recombines TRBV5-1 with TRBJ2-7; 9 bases match TRBD1. Germline-derived CDR1 and CDR2 are SGHRS and YFSETQ. Losses at the gene ends were 4 bases for V and 0 bases for J; bases not matched to a gene: 8. The CDR3 extends over 16 amino acids. In DNA, the CDR3 is TGCGCCAGCAGCACGGGACAGGGAATTTCCTCCTACGAGCAGTACTTC. Residues: CASSTGQGISSYEQYF.

The V gene is TRBV19, the J gene TRBJ1-5, with TRBD1 matching 8 bases. Germline V CDR1 and CDR2: LNHDA, SQIVND (reference sequence). Unmatched junction bases numbered 5, after V lost 4 bases and J lost 0 bases. This CDR3 spans 16 amino acids. The CDR3 DNA follows: TGTGCCAGTAGTACAAAAGGGACAGGTAGCAATCAGCCCCAGCATTTT. Its protein is CASSTKGTGSNQPQHF. The full variable domain, completed using reference TRBV19 and TRBJ1-5, is DGGITQSPKYLFRKEGQNVTLSCEQNLNHDAMYWYRQDPGQGLRLIYYSQIVNDFQKGDIAEGYSVSREKKESFPLTVTSAQKNPTAFYLCASSTKGTGSNQPQHFGDGTRLSIL.

The chain recombines TRBV7-2 with TRBJ1-1, with 7 bases lining up with TRBD1. The germline CDR1 and CDR2 sequences are SGHTA and FQGNSA. V trimming: 0 bases; J trimming: 3 bases; junction bases outside the gene matches: 4. This CDR3 has 15 amino acids. CDR3 loop: CASSLAGQADTEAFF. The CDR3 DNA follows: TGTGCCAGCAGCTTAGCTGGACAGGCGGACACTGAAGCTTTCTTT.

CDR3 region: CASSLIPRDKAFF. The CDR3 DNA reads as TGTGCCAGCAGCTTGATCCCGCGGGATAAAGCTTTCTTT. The chain carries TRBV5-6 and TRBJ1-1, with D uncertain. Trimming removed 1 base from V and 9 bases from J, with 13 bases in between. Germline CDR1 reads SGHDT; CDR2 reads YYEEEE. This CDR3 region has 13 residues.

The rearrangement links TRBV11-1 to TRBJ1-2; TRBD1 aligns across 7 bases. Germline CDR1 is SGHAT and CDR2 is FQDESV (reference sequence). With 5 bases clipped from V and 3 bases from J, the junction kept 3 bases outside the gene matches. This CDR3 comprises 13 residues. The CDR3 is CASSTGTDYGYTF. The CDR3 nucleotides read TGTGCCAGCAGCACCGGGACAGACTATGGCTACACCTTC.

The chain employs TRBV2 and TRBJ2-5; 12 bases map to TRBD2. J gave up 0 bases and V 6 bases, and 2 bases lay outside the gene matches. The CDR3 consists of 15 residues. Germline V lookup: CDR1 SNHLY, CDR2 FYNNEI. DNA for the CDR3: TGTGCCAGCAGCGGGACTAGCGGGTACCAAGAGACCCAGTACTTC. It specifies CASSGTSGYQETQYF.

The genes are TRBV5-1 and TRBJ1-1; D remains unclear. The germline V gene has CDR1 SGHRS and CDR2 YFSETQ. The V gene lost 2 bases and the J gene lost 1 base, with 12 bases spanning the gap. This CDR3 has 15 residues. CDR3 in DNA: TGCGCCAGCAGCTTTGTCGGTTTTTCGAACACTGAAGCTTTCTTT. Translation: CASSFVGFSNTEAFF.

Many counts were recorded for this clone. This chain links TRBV18 with TRBJ1-1, with D possibly matching TRBD1 (5 bases). V was cut by 3 bases and J by 3 bases, with 11 bases left in between. The CDR3 runs to 14 residues. CDR1 is KGHSH, CDR2 LQKENI, per germline. Here the CDR3 DNA reads TGTGCCAGCTCACCGGGAGGGGATTACACTGAAGCTTTCTTT. Translation: CASSPGGDYTEAFF.

This rearrangement joins TRBV18 to TRBJ1-6; perhaps TRBD1 as D (5 bases). Trimming took off 3 bases at V and 10 bases at J, with 13 bases between the two ends. The CDR3 is made up of 14 amino acids. Germline V CDR1 and CDR2: KGHSH, LQKENI. The CDR3, as DNA: TGTGCCAGCTCACCGTTGCAGGGAGGATCACCCCTCCACTTT. Residues: CASSPLQGGSPLHF.

V and J are TRBV19 and TRBJ1-1, with D possibly being TRBD1 (6 bases). CDR3 length: 12 amino acids. Germline-derived CDR1 and CDR2 are LNHDA and SQIVND (reference sequence). Trimming removed 9 bases from V and 1 base from J, with 9 bases in between. CDR3 DNA sequence: TGTGCCAGCAAACAGGGGAACACTGAAGCTTTCTTT. This sequence encodes CASKQGNTEAFF.